A single sample is the source of the 32 T cell receptor beta chains below, sequenced in a study of shared clonotypes between healthy human individuals. Data came from immunoSEQ multiplex PCR; TCRdb stores just in-frame clones and leaves some out. Seen here are some 1,900,000 clones, about 94% observed once, and the top ten hold more than 0.95%. Positive CCR7 selection of CD45RO-negative cells yielded the naive CD8 cells, and terminally differentiated effector memory CD45RA+ cells were excluded. Sequenced material: naive CD8+ T cells sorted from blood. These receptors came from a man aged 18 to 29 in good health.

The J gene is TRBJ2-5, the V gene TRBV6-5, with 10 bases lining up with TRBD2. The CDR3 is 13 residues long. V dropped 6 bases and J dropped 5; count of bases not matched to a gene: 3. Germline CDR1 and CDR2: MNHEY and SVGAGI. The CDR3 region has the DNA TGTGCCAGCAGGAGCGGGGGGGTTGAGACCCAGTACTTC. Translating gives CASRSGGVETQYF.

The rearrangement uses TRBV5-8 and TRBJ2-7; D assignment may be TRBD1 or TRBD2 (6 bases each). CDR1 and CDR2 (germline): SGHTS, YDEGEE. The ends were cut back, 0 bases at V and 2 bases at J, with 9 bases in the middle. This CDR3 spans 14 amino acids. Here the CDR3 reads CASSLGGAPYEQYF. DNA for the CDR3: TGTGCCAGCAGCTTGGGGGGGGCCCCCTACGAGCAGTACTTC.

On this clone itself: Other nucleotide sequences in the sample specify the same CDR3. The rearrangement joins TRBV28 to TRBJ2-7; a weak D match, TRBD2 (6 bases). Germline values: CDR1 MDHEN, CDR2 SYDVKM. The CDR3 length is 14 residues. V gave up 3 bases and J gave up 2 bases, with 11 bases separating them. The CDR3 DNA reads as TGTGCCAGCAGTTTGGAGGGTTCCCCCTACGAGCAGTACTTC. Residues: CASSLEGSPYEQYF.

This clone has only a few counts. This sequence joins TRBV5-1 and TRBJ1-2; no reliable D call. The CDR3 is 16 residues long. From germline, CDR1 is SGHRS and CDR2 YFSETQ. Trimming took off 4 bases at V and 5 bases at J, with 21 bases between the two ends. The CDR3 DNA reads as TGCGCCAGCAGCCCGCAGACTGAACGGAGAGAATATGGCTACACCTTC. This gives the protein CASSPQTERREYGYTF.

Concerning this clone itself: Other DNA sequences in this sample translate to the same CDR3. The rearrangement uses TRBV5-1 and TRBJ2-5, with TRBD2 matching over 8 bases. J was trimmed by 2 bases and V by 1 base; bases with no gene match: 1. The germline V gene encodes CDR1 SGHRS and CDR2 YFSETQ. This CDR3 is built from 14 residues. CDR3 loop: CASSLTSGQETQYF. The CDR3 nucleotides read TGCGCCAGCAGCTTGACTAGCGGTCAAGAGACCCAGTACTTC.

The chain carries TRBV5-1 and TRBJ2-3, with 7 bases aligning to TRBD2. Unmatched junction bases numbered 4, after V lost 0 bases and J lost 3 bases. CDR1 and CDR2 from the germline V gene are SGHRS and YFSETQ. The CDR3 is made up of 15 amino acids. CDR3 loop: CASSLEAGVTDTQYF. The CDR3 DNA reads TGCGCCAGCAGCTTGGAGGCGGGGGTGACAGATACGCAGTATTTT.

The rearrangement links TRBV7-9 to TRBJ2-1, with D possibly TRBD2 on 5 matching bases. V dropped 5 bases and J dropped 1 base, with 18 bases sitting between them. The CDR3 covers 17 residues. Germline V CDR1 and CDR2: SEHNR, FQNEAQ (reference sequence). The CDR3 nucleotides read TGTGCCAGCAGCAAGATCGAGGGAGAAGGGTCCTACAATGAGCAGTTCTTC. Translation gives CASSKIEGEGSYNEQFF.

The chain has TRBV10-1 and TRBJ2-5; the D call may be TRBD1 or TRBD2 (5 bases each). CDR1 and CDR2 from the germline V gene are WNHNN and SYGVQD (reference sequence). V was pared by 9 bases and J by 5 bases, with 28 bases between. There are 17 residues in the CDR3. The CDR3 region has the DNA TGCGCCAGAACCGTTCCGGGACGGAGGATATTAATCGAGACCCAGTACTTC. Its protein is CARTVPGRRILIETQYF.

The rearrangement joins TRBV10-3 to TRBJ2-7, with a weak D call TRBD1 (6 bases). V was trimmed by 6 bases and J by 2 bases, leaving 11 bases between them. Looked up from germline, CDR1 is ENHRY and CDR2 is SYGVKD. There are 13 residues in the CDR3. CDR3 residues: CAIRDTGPYEQYF. CDR3 bases: TGTGCCATCAGGGACACAGGGCCCTACGAGCAGTACTTC.

V usage is TRBV27 and J usage is TRBJ2-7; unclear D gene. CDR3 size: 17 residues. Germline assignment: CDR1 MNHEY and CDR2 SMNVEV (reference sequence). Trimming cost V 4 bases and J 0 bases, with 19 bases left between them. In nucleotides, the CDR3 is TGTGCCAGCAGTTCGTCCTCCACAGAGCACCCCTCCTACGAGCAGTACTTC. Translating gives CASSSSSTEHPSYEQYF.

The sample holds one count of this clone. V is TRBV19 and J is TRBJ2-2, with D uncertain. Trimming took 3 bases from V and 3 from J, leaving 8 bases between them. From germline, CDR1 is LNHDA and CDR2 SQIVND (reference sequence). There are 14 residues in the CDR3. CDR3: CASSIWLDTGELFF. The CDR3 DNA is TGTGCCAGTAGTATTTGGCTCGACACCGGGGAGCTGTTTTTT.

The chain combines TRBV7-8 with TRBJ2-1, with 13 bases identical to TRBD2. The CDR3 extends over 19 amino acids. Germline CDR1 SGHVS, CDR2 FQNEAQ. V lost 5 bases to trimming and J lost 0 bases; unmatched junction nucleotides: 10. This chain's CDR3 is CASSLGLAGALSSYNEQFF. The DNA of the CDR3 is TGTGCCAGCAGCCTTGGACTAGCGGGAGCCCTAAGCTCCTACAATGAGCAGTTCTTC.

The chain combines TRBV13 with TRBJ2-5; 9 bases are shared with TRBD1. Germline V gene data show CDR1 as PRHDT and CDR2 as FYEKMQ (reference sequence). This CDR3 spans 15 amino acids. Losses at the gene ends were 5 bases for V and 2 bases for J; bases not matched to a gene: 6. CDR3 DNA: TGTGCCAGCAGCGGCGACAGGGGGGGTCAAGAGACCCAGTACTTC. This gives the protein CASSGDRGGQETQYF.

Points on this clone: One junction end disagrees with the germline gene, perhaps due to a read error. The chain joins TRBV5-1 to TRBJ2-7; D gene uncertain. The CDR3 loop spans 13 amino acids. Germline assignment: CDR1 SGHRS and CDR2 YFSETQ. CDR3 DNA: TGCGCCAGCAGCTTAAAGTTCTCCCACGAGCAGTACTTC. Its translation: CASSLKFSHEQYF.

The CDR3 region is CASSSYRGVEDTQYF. The CDR3 region has the DNA TGTGCCAGCAGCTCGTACAGGGGTGTAGAAGATACGCAGTATTTT. The rearrangement uses TRBV7-9 and TRBJ2-3, with 7 bases that match TRBD1. This CDR3 comprises 15 residues. The trim removed 4 bases at V and 5 bases at J, leaving 9 bases unmatched. Germline V gives CDR1 SEHNR, CDR2 FQNEAQ (reference sequence).

The rearrangement links TRBV11-2 to TRBJ2-1; perhaps TRBD1 as D (5 bases). V was trimmed by 3 bases and J by 2 bases, leaving 11 bases between them. Germline V lookup: CDR1 SGHAT, CDR2 FQNNGV. This CDR3 is 15 amino acids long. The DNA of the CDR3 is TGTGCCAGCAGCTTTAGACGACAGACCTACAATGAGCAGTTCTTC. Encoded protein: CASSFRRQTYNEQFF. Filled out from reference TRBV11-2 and TRBJ2-1, the complete variable domain reads EAGVAQSPRYKIIEKRQSVAFWCNPISGHATLYWYQQILGQGPKLLIQFQNNGVVDDSQLPKDRFSAERLKGVDSTLKIQPAKLEDSAVYLCASSFRRQTYNEQFFGPGTRLTVL.

This clone was seen once. This chain connects TRBV10-3 to TRBJ2-5; D is unresolved. This CDR3 contains 15 residues. Trimming cost V 6 bases and J 4 bases, with 18 bases left between them. Per germline, CDR1 ENHRY and CDR2 SYGVKD. CDR3: CAISPTVSRPETQYF. The CDR3 nucleotides read TGTGCCATCAGCCCAACAGTATCGAGGCCAGAGACCCAGTACTTC.

This clone occurred once. The chain employs TRBV11-2 and TRBJ2-5; 9 nucleotides line up with TRBD1. V dropped 5 bases and J dropped 7; count of bases not matched to a gene: 8. The germline V gene encodes CDR1 SGHAT and CDR2 FQNNGV. The CDR3 extends over 14 amino acids. The CDR3 region has the DNA TGTGCCAGCAGCCCCGGGACAGGGTATGGGACCCAGTACTTC. Translation gives CASSPGTGYGTQYF.

The gene calls are TRBV5-4 and TRBJ2-1; a weak D match, TRBD2 (6 bases). Germline-derived CDR1 and CDR2 are SGHNT and YYREEE (reference sequence). The CDR3 loop spans 16 amino acids. V was shortened by 0 bases and J by 4 bases, with 14 bases between the two germline ends. CDR3 amino acids: CASSLAGGKGYNEQFF. The CDR3 DNA sequence: TGTGCCAGCAGCTTGGCCGGCGGGAAGGGTTACAATGAGCAGTTCTTC.

J is TRBJ2-7 and V is TRBV5-6; 7 positions agree with TRBD1. The CDR3 consists of 14 residues. V lost 3 bases to trimming and J lost 5 bases; unmatched junction nucleotides: 8. Germline CDR1 is SGHDT and CDR2 is YYEEEE. The CDR3 nucleotides read TGTGCCAGCAGCTCACTGGGACAGTTCGACGAGCAGTACTTC. Its translation: CASSSLGQFDEQYF.

The chain is built from TRBV10-2 and TRBJ2-2; 14 nucleotides agree with TRBD2. The CDR3 is 15 amino acids. The ends lost 10 bases at V and 1 base at J; junction bases unmatched: 2. The V gene's germline CDR1 is WSHSY and CDR2 SAAADI. The CDR3 DNA is TGCGCCATCGGGACTAGCGGGGGGAACACCGGGGAGCTGTTTTTT. Its protein is CAIGTSGGNTGELFF.

Regarding this clone: Other nucleotide sequences in the sample specify the same CDR3. V gene TRBV6-5 combines with J gene TRBJ1-1; a weak D match, TRBD1 (6 bases). V shed 0 bases and J shed 3 bases, with 11 bases lying between them. The CDR3 runs 15 residues. Germline CDR1 MNHEY, CDR2 SVGAGI. The CDR3 loop reads CASSYSTGADTEAFF. CDR3 nucleotide sequence: TGTGCCAGCAGTTACTCGACGGGGGCGGACACTGAAGCTTTCTTT.

The table lists this clone with a count of one. This sequence joins TRBV6-5 and TRBJ1-6, with TRBD1 as a possible D gene (5 bases). This CDR3 region has 14 residues. Germline CDR1 reads MNHEY; CDR2 reads SVGAGI. Trimming removed 4 bases at V and 9 bases at J, with 13 bases between. The CDR3 sequence is CASSFGQGISPLHF. The DNA for the CDR3 is TGTGCCAGCAGTTTTGGACAAGGAATTTCACCCCTCCACTTT.

This chain uses TRBV28 with TRBJ2-2; perhaps TRBD2 as D (6 bases). The CDR3 is 16 residues long. The germline gives CDR1 MDHEN, CDR2 SYDVKM. V was clipped by 3 bases and J by 1 base, with 12 bases between them. The CDR3 loop reads CASSLEGTVNTGELFF. CDR3 nucleotide sequence: TGTGCCAGCAGTTTGGAGGGGACCGTGAACACCGGGGAGCTGTTTTTT.

The V call is TRBV4-1, the J call TRBJ1-2, with a possible D match to TRBD1 (5 bases). Trimming took off 6 bases at V and 3 bases at J, with 11 bases between the two ends. The CDR3 has 13 residues. From germline, CDR1 is MGHRA and CDR2 YSYEKL. The CDR3 DNA sequence: TGCGCCAGCAGAGACCAGGGTGACTATGGCTACACCTTC. As protein: CASRDQGDYGYTF.

The chain combines TRBV5-1 with TRBJ2-5; 10 bases map to TRBD1. Germline V gene lookup returns CDR1 SGHRS and CDR2 YFSETQ. There are 19 residues in the CDR3. V lost 2 bases to trimming and J lost 5 bases; unmatched junction nucleotides: 18. Here the CDR3 reads CASSFNTGTGVRFLETQYF. Here the CDR3 DNA reads TGCGCCAGCAGCTTTAATACCGGGACAGGGGTTCGGTTTTTGGAGACCCAGTACTTC. Filled out from reference TRBV5-1 and TRBJ2-5, the complete variable domain reads KAGVTQTPRYLIKTRGQQVTLSCSPISGHRSVSWYQQTPGQGLQFLFEYFSETQRNKGNFPGRFSGRQFSNSRSEMNVSTLELGDSALYLCASSFNTGTGVRFLETQYFGPGTRLLVL.

The gene calls are TRBV30 and TRBJ2-5; D may be TRBD2 (5 bases). Deletions cut 0 bases from V and 3 bases from J, with 11 bases between. CDR3 size: 14 residues. Germline CDR1 GTSNPN, CDR2 SVGIG (reference sequence). The CDR3 is CAWSVLGSEETQYF. The DNA of the CDR3 is TGTGCCTGGAGTGTACTAGGGTCAGAAGAGACCCAGTACTTC.

The chain couples TRBV28 to TRBJ2-3, with D tentatively TRBD2 (5 bases). The CDR3 has 17 residues. The V end was cut by 1 base, the J end by 1 base, with 15 bases between. Germline V gene lookup returns CDR1 MDHEN and CDR2 SYDVKM. The CDR3 protein is CASSLFGVPGGTDTQYF. In DNA, the CDR3 is TGTGCCAGCAGTTTATTCGGGGTCCCCGGGGGCACAGATACGCAGTATTTT.

As concerns this clone: One junction end disagrees with the germline gene, perhaps due to a read error. The rearrangement links TRBV2 to TRBJ1-1; 7 bases match TRBD1. CDR1 and CDR2 (germline): SNHLY, FYNNEI. CDR3 length equals 13 residues. The CDR3 is CASREGTAGEAFF. For the CDR3, the DNA is TGTGCCAGCAGGGAAGGGACAGCAGGTGAAGCTTTCTTT.

The V call is TRBV19, the J call TRBJ1-1; D gene ambiguous. The CDR3 covers 15 residues. Per the germline V gene, CDR1 is LNHDA and CDR2 is SQIVND (reference sequence). V lost 0 bases to trimming and J lost 3 bases, with 11 bases between them. In DNA, the CDR3 is TGTGCCAGTAGTATAGAGGGCGGAGATTACACTGAAGCTTTCTTT. Translating it yields CASSIEGGDYTEAFF.

The V and J genes are TRBV5-6 and TRBJ2-2; D not resolved. The CDR3 has 13 amino acids. Germline-derived CDR1 and CDR2 are SGHDT and YYEEEE. The V and J ends lost 3 bases and 3 bases respectively, with 6 bases between them. The CDR3 is CASSYMYTGELFF. The CDR3 nucleotides are TGTGCCAGCAGCTATATGTACACCGGGGAGCTGTTTTTT.

The J gene is TRBJ2-1, the V gene TRBV4-1; TRBD2 aligns across 15 bases. The CDR3 contains 18 residues. Germline CDR1 is MGHRA and CDR2 is YSYEKL. Losses at the gene ends were 3 bases for V and 9 bases for J; bases not matched to a gene: 12. CDR3 loop: CASSHHPPGTSGRSEQFF. DNA of the CDR3: TGCGCCAGCAGCCACCACCCCCCCGGGACTAGCGGGAGGTCTGAGCAGTTCTTC.